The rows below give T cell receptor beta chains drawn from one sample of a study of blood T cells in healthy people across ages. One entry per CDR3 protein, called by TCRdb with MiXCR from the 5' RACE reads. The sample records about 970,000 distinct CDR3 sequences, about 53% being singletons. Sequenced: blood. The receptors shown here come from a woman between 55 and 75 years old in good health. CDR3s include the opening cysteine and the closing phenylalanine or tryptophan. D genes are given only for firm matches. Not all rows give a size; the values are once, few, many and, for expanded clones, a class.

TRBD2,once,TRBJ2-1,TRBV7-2,CASSRSSGGSYNEQFF,TGTGCCAGCAGCCGATCTAGCGGGGGCTCCTACAATGAGCAGTTCTTC
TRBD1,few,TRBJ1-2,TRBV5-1,CASSFSGTGPSLDGYTF,TGCGCCAGCAGCTTCTCCGGGACAGGGCCTTCTTTAGATGGCTACACCTTC
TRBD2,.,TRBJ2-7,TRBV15,CATSPLAAYSYEQYF,TGTGCCACCAGCCCTCTAGCGGCTTACTCCTACGAGCAGTACTTC
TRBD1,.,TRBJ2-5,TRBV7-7,CASSWKVWDRGSETQYF,TGTGCCAGCAGCTGGAAAGTATGGGACAGGGGAAGTGAGACCCAGTACTTC
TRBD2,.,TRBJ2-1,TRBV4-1,CASSRSRTSGISSYNEQFF,TGCGCCAGCAGCCGGAGCCGGACTAGCGGGATAAGCTCCTACAATGAGCAGTTCTTC
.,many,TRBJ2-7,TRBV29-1,CSVERDNYEQYF,TGCAGCGTTGAGCGGGACAACTACGAGCAGTACTTC
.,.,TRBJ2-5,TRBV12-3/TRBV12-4,CASSAGSMETQYF,TGTGCCAGCAGTGCCGGGTCGATGGAGACCCAGTACTTC
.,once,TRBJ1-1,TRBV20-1,CSARDTPGTFF,TGCAGTGCTAGAGATACCCCGGGGACTTTCTTT
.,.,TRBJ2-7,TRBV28,CASSTQGDHYEQYF,TGTGCCAGCAGTACACAGGGCGACCACTACGAGCAGTACTTC
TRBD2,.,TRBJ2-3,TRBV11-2,CASTPSWAGDGDTQYF,TGTGCCAGCACTCCCAGCTGGGCGGGAGATGGGGATACGCAGTATTTT
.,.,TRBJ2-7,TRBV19,CASSAGQPYEQYF,TGTGCCAGTAGTGCCGGACAGCCCTACGAGCAGTACTTC
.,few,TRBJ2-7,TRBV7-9,CASSLMDEQYF,TGTGCCAGCAGCTTAATGGACGAGCAGTACTTC
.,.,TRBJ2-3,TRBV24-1,CATSDWGPDNQNRDAQYF,TGTGCCACCAGTGATTGGGGCCCGGACAACCAAAATAGGGATGCGCAGTATTTT
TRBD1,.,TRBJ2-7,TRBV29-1,CSVLGTGPYEQYF,TGCAGCGTGCTAGGGACAGGGCCCTACGAGCAGTACTTC
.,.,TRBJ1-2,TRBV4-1,CASSQGSGGVRYGYTF,TGCGCCAGCAGCCAAGGGTCGGGGGGTGTGCGCTATGGCTACACCTTC
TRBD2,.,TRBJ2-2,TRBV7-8,CASSFMGTSAVGELFF,TGTGCCAGCAGCTTTATGGGGACTAGCGCGGTCGGGGAGCTGTTTTTT
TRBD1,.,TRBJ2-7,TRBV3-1,CASSQSRDSAFSYEQYF,TGTGCCAGCAGCCAGTCCCGGGACAGTGCCTTCTCCTACGAGCAGTACTTC
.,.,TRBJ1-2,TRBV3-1,CASSQAQGNYGYTF,TGTGCCAGCAGCCAAGCTCAGGGAAACTATGGCTACACCTTC
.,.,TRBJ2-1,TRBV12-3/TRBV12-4,CASSPWRGSYNEQFF,TGTGCCAGCAGCCCCTGGCGGGGCTCCTACAATGAGCAGTTCTTC
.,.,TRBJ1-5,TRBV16,CASSQPGYQPQHF,TGTGCCAGCAGCCAACCCGGGTATCAGCCCCAGCATTTT
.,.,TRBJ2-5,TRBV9,CASTPTQGGETQYF,TGTGCCAGCACCCCTACCCAGGGAGGAGAGACCCAGTACTTC
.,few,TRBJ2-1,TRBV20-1,CSAPRYNEQFF,TGCAGTGCCCCGAGGTACAATGAGCAGTTCTTC
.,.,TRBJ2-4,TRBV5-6,CASSLPGGIAKNIQYF,TGTGCCAGCAGCTTGCCCGGGGGCATTGCCAAAAACATTCAGTACTTC
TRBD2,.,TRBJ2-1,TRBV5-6,CASRLRTSGYNEQFF,TGTGCCAGCAGACTACGGACTAGCGGTTACAATGAGCAGTTCTTC
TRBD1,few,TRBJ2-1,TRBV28,CASAGGNEQFF,TGTGCCAGCGCAGGGGGAAATGAGCAGTTCTTC
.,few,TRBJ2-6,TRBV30,CAWRVAGANVLTF,TGTGCCTGGAGGGTCGCTGGGGCCAACGTCCTGACTTTC
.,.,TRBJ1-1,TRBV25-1,CASSRQGGGEAFF,TGTGCCAGCAGTCGGCAGGGAGGGGGTGAAGCTTTCTTT
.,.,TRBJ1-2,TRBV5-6,CASSVGQNYGYTF,TGTGCCAGCAGCGTGGGGCAGAACTATGGCTACACCTTC
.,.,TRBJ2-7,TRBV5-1,CASSSSGYYEQYF,TGCGCCAGCAGCTCCTCAGGGTACTACGAGCAGTACTTC
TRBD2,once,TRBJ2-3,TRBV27,CASSPTRLAGADTQYF,TGTGCCAGCAGTCCAACACGACTAGCGGGGGCAGATACGCAGTATTTT
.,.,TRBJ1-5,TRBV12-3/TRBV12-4,CASRPRGNQPQHF,TGTGCCAGCAGACCGAGGGGTAATCAGCCCCAGCATTTT
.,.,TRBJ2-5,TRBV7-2,CASSLAHGEQYF,TGTGCCAGCAGCTTAGCCCATGGGGAGCAGTACTTC
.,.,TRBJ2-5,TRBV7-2,CASSSFRETQYF,TGTGCCAGCAGCTCCTTTAGAGAGACCCAGTACTTC
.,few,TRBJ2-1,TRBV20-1,CSAHRTMLYNEQFF,TGCAGTGCCCACCGGACTATGTTATACAATGAGCAGTTCTTC
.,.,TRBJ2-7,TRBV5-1,CASSVAAAGRTYEQYF,TGCGCCAGCAGCGTGGCAGCGGCAGGGCGCACTTACGAGCAGTACTTC
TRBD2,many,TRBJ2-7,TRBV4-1,CASSLGLADTLLYEQYF,TGCGCCAGCAGCCTCGGACTAGCGGACACCCTACTCTACGAGCAGTACTTC
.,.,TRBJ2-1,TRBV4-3,CASSQDAETNEQFF,TGCGCCAGCAGCCAAGATGCTGAAACCAATGAGCAGTTCTTC
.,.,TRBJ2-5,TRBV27,CASSPGAGGEQYF,TGTGCCAGCAGTCCGGGTGCAGGGGGGGAGCAGTACTTC
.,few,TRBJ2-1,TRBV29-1,CSVTGSLNDEQFF,TGCAGCGTTACAGGGTCGCTTAATGATGAGCAGTTCTTC
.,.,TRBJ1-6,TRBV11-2,CVSSPLINSPLHF,TGTGTCAGCAGCCCTCTGATCAATTCACCCCTCCACTTT
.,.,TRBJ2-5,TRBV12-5,CASGTGTNPPGDPWEQYF,TGTGCTAGTGGGACCGGGACAAATCCCCCCGGGGACCCCTGGGAGCAGTACTTC
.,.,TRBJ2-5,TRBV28,CASSLALTGPETQYF,TGTGCCAGCAGTTTAGCCCTAACAGGGCCGGAGACCCAGTACTTC
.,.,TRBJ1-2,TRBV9,CASSVHQSWGVYGYTF,TGTGCCAGCAGCGTCCACCAGAGTTGGGGAGTCTATGGCTACACCTTC
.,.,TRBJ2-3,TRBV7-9,CASSLTLRARGPPDTQYF,TGTGCCAGCAGCTTAACCCTAAGAGCGAGAGGGCCCCCAGATACGCAGTATTTT
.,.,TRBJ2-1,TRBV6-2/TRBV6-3,CASSSFRESRNNEQFF,TGTGCCAGCAGTTCTTTCCGGGAATCAAGAAACAATGAGCAGTTCTTC
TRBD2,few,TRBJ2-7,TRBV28,CASKIASGSNEQYF,TGTGCCAGCAAGATAGCGAGCGGGAGTAACGAGCAGTACTTC
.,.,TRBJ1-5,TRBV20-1,CSAGRSWNQPQHF,TGCAGTGCTGGGAGAAGTTGGAATCAGCCCCAGCATTTT